The clone carrying this T cell receptor (beta chain) was found a few times. The antigen remains undetermined. Germline lookup yields CDR1 DFQATT and CDR2 SNEGSKA (reference sequence). Trimming took 0 bases from V and 1 from J, leaving 20 bases between them. The CDR3 covers 18 residues. The data stem from a study of T-cell memory formation after mild COVID-19. Study-wide background: The study found TCR clusters largely donor specific. Notes on the study in general: Pre-infection memory held some responding clones, suggesting pre-existing cross-reactive T cells responded.

Each CDR3 protein gets one entry after TCRdb re-called the 5' RACE reads with MiXCR. The sample shows some 410,000 distinct CDR3 sequences, about a quarter of them seen only once. The rearrangement links TRBV20-1 to TRBJ2-3; a possible D gene is TRBD2 (6 bases). Sequences were obtained from PBMCs or a T cell subset sorted from them (not recorded which). The TCR originated in an adult woman who had mild COVID-19 (a few samples of this study predate the infection). Cell type and time point are not known. CDR3 loop: CSARDMGFSGGRTDTQYF. The CDR3 DNA reads TGCAGTGCTAGAGATATGGGGTTTTCAGGAGGGCGCACAGATACGCAGTATTTT.